Included here is one T cell receptor beta chain sequence, with context. Germline values: CDR1 SGDLS, CDR2 YYNGEE. V lost 1 base and J lost 8; bases outside the gene matches: 4. CDR3 length equals 15 residues. The entry originates in a study of T cell changes during pregnancy in multiple sclerosis. Profiling relied on immunoSEQ multiplex PCR, and the TCRdb table lists in-frame clones only, not all of them. The sample consists of 100,000 or so clones, approximately 95% of them appearing once. The genes are TRBV9 and TRBJ2-2, with 11 positions matching TRBD2. This TCR derives from a female donor with multiple sclerosis, enrolled in a pregnancy study. Sequenced material: peripheral blood, taken after pregnancy. CDR3 loop: CASSVLLAGAGELFF. In DNA, the CDR3 is TGTGCCAGCAGCGTACTACTAGCGGGAGCTGGGGAGCTGTTTTTT.